The rows below give T cell receptor beta chains drawn from one sample of a study of T cell responses to AZD1222 COVID-19 vaccine. TCRdb's copy holds only in-frame clones and misses some; the assay was immunoSEQ multiplex PCR. The profile shows roughly 200,000 clones, around 93% of them singletons. This material consisted of peripheral blood, taken 28 days after the second dose of the MenACWY control vaccine. The receptor source for this set is an adult who received the MenACWY meningococcal vaccine as a control. CDR3s include the opening cysteine and the closing phenylalanine or tryptophan. The D gene is left open where the match is weak. Size values are once, few and many counts, or a class for expanded clones, and some rows have none.

TRBV4-1	-	TRBJ1-2	-	CASSHIGPDGYTF	TGCGCCAGCAGCCACATAGGGCCCGATGGCTACACCTTC
TRBV5-1	-	TRBJ1-1	-	CASSATVFSEAFF	TGCGCCAGCAGCGCGACAGTGTTCTCTGAAGCTTTCTTT
TRBV5-6	-	TRBJ1-1	-	CASSLAGFSAEAFF	TGTGCCAGCAGCTTGGCAGGGTTCTCTGCTGAAGCTTTCTTT
TRBV12-3/TRBV12-4	-	TRBJ1-1	-	CASSFPGYTEAFF	TGTGCCAGCAGTTTCCCAGGGTATACTGAAGCTTTCTTT
TRBV7-6	-	TRBJ1-6	once	CASSLGSRGLNSPLHF	TGTGCCAGCAGCTTAGGGTCCAGGGGATTGAATTCACCCCTCCACTTT
TRBV19	-	TRBJ1-3	-	CASNDSPGTRGNTIYF	TGTGCCAGTAACGATTCGCCGGGGACAAGGGGAAACACCATATATTTT
TRBV5-4	-	TRBJ1-3	-	CASSLQGGNTIYF	TGTGCCAGCAGCCTACAGGGAGGAAACACCATATATTTT
TRBV14	TRBD2	TRBJ2-4	-	CASSQPGGLTKNIQYF	TGTGCCAGCAGCCAACCGGGGGGATTAACCAAAAACATTCAGTACTTC
TRBV6-2/TRBV6-3	-	TRBJ2-6	once	CASSTTVYPGANVLTF	TGTGCCAGCAGTACGACAGTCTATCCTGGGGCCAACGTCCTGACTTTC
TRBV29-1	TRBD1	TRBJ1-1	-	CSVEAPGQGPEEPFF	TGCAGCGTTGAAGCACCGGGACAGGGTCCCGAAGAGCCTTTCTTT
TRBV11-2	-	TRBJ1-2	-	CASSFGLEAGYTF	TGTGCCAGCAGCTTCGGTCTTGAAGCTGGCTACACCTTC
TRBV2	-	TRBJ1-1	-	CASSEIAGEENTEAFF	TGTGCCAGCAGTGAAATCGCAGGGGAAGAAAACACTGAAGCTTTCTTT
TRBV11-2	-	TRBJ2-2	few	CASTSGPVAGELFF	TGTGCCAGCACCTCCGGACCTGTAGCCGGGGAGCTGTTTTTT
TRBV5-8	TRBD1	TRBJ1-5	once	CASSFYGTGTGNQPQHF	TGTGCCAGCAGCTTCTACGGGACAGGGACCGGCAATCAGCCCCAGCATTTT
TRBV11-2	-	TRBJ1-1	-	CASSARSSTGKPEAFF	TGTGCCAGCAGCGCCCGATCCTCAACAGGGAAGCCTGAAGCTTTCTTT
TRBV5-1	TRBD1	TRBJ1-6	-	CASSSLNRGLIYNSPLHF	TGCGCCAGCAGCTCACTTAACAGGGGGCTGATCTATAATTCACCCCTCCACTTT
TRBV27	-	TRBJ1-5	-	CASSLRGQGQPQHF	TGTGCCAGCAGTTTGAGAGGGCAGGGACAGCCCCAGCATTTT
TRBV5-4	TRBD1	TRBJ1-2	-	CASRATGSGGYTF	TGTGCCAGCAGGGCGACAGGGTCGGGGGGCTACACCTTC
TRBV6-6	-	TRBJ1-1	-	CASSKQGRDEAFF	TGTGCCAGCAGTAAGCAGGGGAGGGATGAAGCTTTCTTT
TRBV5-1	-	TRBJ1-6	-	CASSLDRYSPLHF	TGCGCCAGCAGCCTAGACAGGTATTCACCCCTCCACTTT
TRBV19	TRBD2	TRBJ2-5	-	CASTPTAGGLETQYF	TGTGCCAGTACCCCAACCGCGGGGGGCTTGGAGACCCAGTACTTC
TRBV20-1	-	TRBJ1-3	-	CSASNRDGRSGNTIYF	TGCAGTGCTAGTAACCGGGACGGGAGATCTGGAAACACCATATATTTT
TRBV19	-	TRBJ1-2	-	CASSIGQPWNYGYTF	TGTGCCAGTAGTATAGGACAGCCTTGGAACTATGGCTACACCTTC
TRBV11-3	-	TRBJ2-5	-	CASSLRAGPQKETQYF	TGTGCCAGCAGCTTACGGGCCGGGCCACAAAAAGAGACCCAGTACTTC
TRBV7-2	-	TRBJ1-5	-	CASSSDKAYQPQHF	TGTGCCAGCAGCTCCGACAAGGCCTATCAGCCCCAGCATTTT
TRBV12-3/TRBV12-4	-	TRBJ1-1	few	CASSYYPGTEAFF	TGTGCCAGCAGCTATTATCCCGGCACTGAAGCTTTCTTT
TRBV12-3/TRBV12-4	-	TRBJ1-2	once	CASSPAGYGYTF	TGTGCCAGCAGCCCCGCTGGCTATGGCTACACCTTC
TRBV4-1	TRBD1	TRBJ1-4	-	CASRRQGGEKLFF	TGCGCCAGCAGGAGACAGGGAGGCGAAAAACTGTTTTTT
TRBV4-1	-	TRBJ1-4	-	CASSQTFGATNEKLFF	TGCGCCAGCAGCCAGACCTTCGGGGCAACTAATGAAAAACTGTTTTTT
TRBV12-2	-	TRBJ2-3	-	CASRLVVGRSTDTQYF	TGTGCAAGTCGCTTAGTGGTGGGAAGAAGCACAGATACGCAGTATTTT
TRBV5-1	TRBD1	TRBJ1-4	-	CASSPQGDQSEKLFF	TGCGCCAGCAGCCCACAGGGGGATCAGTCTGAAAAACTGTTTTTT
TRBV28	-	TRBJ1-2	-	CASSFRGALTLHYGYTF	TGTGCCAGCAGTTTTCGAGGGGCCCTAACACTTCACTATGGCTACACCTTC
TRBV7-2	TRBD2	TRBJ2-5	-	CASSLGWRGGTGQETQYF	TGTGCCAGCAGCTTAGGTTGGCGGGGGGGCACGGGACAAGAGACCCAGTACTTC
TRBV30	-	TRBJ1-1	-	CAWMVGGNTEAFF	TGTGCCTGGATGGTCGGGGGGAACACTGAAGCTTTCTTT
TRBV27	TRBD1	TRBJ1-2	-	CASSAPGQGTLGYTF	TGTGCCAGCAGCGCCCCTGGACAGGGGACGCTCGGCTACACCTTC
TRBV3-1/TRBV3-2	-	TRBJ2-7	-	CASSLSVGGHEQYF	TGTGCCAGCAGCCTTTCAGTAGGGGGGCACGAGCAGTACTTC